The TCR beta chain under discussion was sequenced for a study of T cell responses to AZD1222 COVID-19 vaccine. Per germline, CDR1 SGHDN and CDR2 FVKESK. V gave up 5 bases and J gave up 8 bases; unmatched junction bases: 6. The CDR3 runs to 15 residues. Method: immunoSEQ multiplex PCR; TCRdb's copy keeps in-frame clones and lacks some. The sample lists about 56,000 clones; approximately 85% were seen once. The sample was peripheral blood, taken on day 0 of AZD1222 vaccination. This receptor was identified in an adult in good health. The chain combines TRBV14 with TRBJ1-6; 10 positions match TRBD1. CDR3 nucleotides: TGTGCCAGCAGCAAGACAGGGGGCAACGATTCACCCCTCCACTTT. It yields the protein CASSKTGGNDSPLHF.